This TCR beta chain was identified during a study of CD8 T cells in Susac syndrome. Study-level points and caveats: As the study acknowledged, the number of individuals in its TCR sequencing and HLA analysis was relatively small.

Turning to this clonotype: Its antigen is not known.

Reverse transcription used about 0.45 to 1 ug RNA and random hexamers. Amplification of TCR beta CDR3 by immunoSEQ multiplex PCR spanned 54 Vbeta and 13 Jbeta. TCRdb re-called the immunoSEQ multiplex PCR reads through MiXCR, storing one row per CDR3 protein. The table shows roughly 130,000 distinct CDR3 sequences, with about 95% occurring only once. Germline values: CDR1 SGHDN, CDR2 FVKESK. Trimming stripped 0 bases from V and 4 bases from J, with 9 bases between. CDR3 length equals 14 residues. The sample consisted of CD4+ T cells from PBMCs. This chain uses TRBV14 with TRBJ1-2; D is unclear. This receptor was obtained from a human donor in good health. The CDR3 bases are TGTGCCAGCAGCCAAGAAGGCCCGCCCTATGGCTACACCTTC. Amino acids: CASSQEGPPYGYTF.